The clone carrying this T cell receptor beta chain was detected a few times. Antigen unknown. These gene names are mouse names. Sequencing ends 1 residue short of the CDR3 end; the germline J gene provides the rest. Time point meaning: mouse harvest day 14 after allogeneic transplant. Tail vein injection delivered 10^7 T-cell-depleted bone marrow cells and 10^6 splenic CD5+ T cells. B6 (H2b) cells into BALB/c (H2d) mice; tissues taken at day 7 or 14. This sample is part of a study of tissue T cells after allogeneic stem cell transplantation. Looked up from germline, CDR1 is SNHLY and CDR2 is FYNGKV (reference sequence). The V segment lost 6 bases and the J segment 1 base; nucleotides outside the gene matches: 4. The CDR3 spans 15 residues. Repertoires were generated with immunoSEQ multiplex PCR, while TCRdb's copy carries only in-frame clones and drops some. The sample consists of about 9,000 clones, over 30% of them appearing once.

Broader study findings: The patient cohort was small and clinically heterogeneous, with limited sampling depth. Anatomically similar tissues had similar TCR repertoires within each patient.

The chain has TRBV3 and TRBJ2-1, with TRBD2 matching over 9 bases. Sequencing was performed on skin. This clonotype was sampled from a female BALB/c mouse given C57BL/6 T cells with graft-versus-host disease after an allogeneic hematopoietic cell transplant. This chain's CDR3 is CASSSDWGNYAEQFF. CDR3 bases read: TGTGCCAGCAGTTCGGACTGGGGAAACTATGCTGAGCAGTTC.